This T cell receptor (beta chain) was sequenced in a study of blood T cells in healthy people across ages. General study results and limits: PBMC samples, being unsorted, prevented any conclusive comparison of naive and antigen-experienced cells. Among T cells, TCR beta diversity per million cells dropped roughly linearly as age rose.

For the second PCR, which ran for 7 to 11 cycles, a sample-barcoded 5' primer and a J-beta primer mix were used. TCRdb processed the 5' RACE reads anew with MiXCR; each CDR3 protein has one entry. The data show just over 1 million distinct CDR3 sequences, with more than 35% seen just once and 15% to 20% held by the top ten. On this clonotype itself: Its antigen is as yet unknown.

The CDR3 length is 13 residues. Germline loops: CDR1 MNHNS, CDR2 SASEGT. V gave up 7 bases and J gave up 1 base, with 9 bases separating them. The chain is built from TRBV6-1 and TRBJ2-3, with D hard to call. The sequencing sample was made of blood. The origin of this receptor is a woman in her fifties or sixties in good health. CDR3 region: CASKFGGTDTQYF. The DNA of the CDR3 is TGTGCCAGCAAGTTTGGGGGCACAGATACGCAGTATTTT.